This T cell receptor beta chain was retrieved from a study of radiation and T cells in renal cell carcinoma. Study information: Nephrectomy followed 15 Gy stereotactic body radiation by 4 weeks. Regarding the study as a whole: Pretreatment tumor biopsies were lacking, so baseline clonotypes are unknown.

Per germline, CDR1 LGHNA and CDR2 YNFKEQ. There are 15 residues in the CDR3. Between the trimmed V and J ends, which lost 1 base and 6 bases, there was a span of 14 bases. In the case of this clone: Its antigen is currently unknown.

The time point denotes: blood 2 weeks post-SBRT. The treatment is: 15 Gy SBRT to primary tumor, nephrectomy 4 weeks later. Here immunoSEQ multiplex PCR was the method, and the copy in TCRdb shows in-frame clones only, minus some. The sample records 120,000 or so clones, 81% being singletons. This chain links TRBV4-2 with TRBJ2-3, with no clear D. The source was blood, collected from a patient whose treatment included radiotherapy and nephrectomy. The receptor's source is a man aged 50 to 60 with renal cell carcinoma. CDR3 DNA: TGTGCCAGCAGCCAAGTGGTAAATGGCCTTGATACGCAGTATTTT. This encodes CASSQVVNGLDTQYF.